This record concerns one TCR beta chain sequence. What it binds is unknown. The PCR employed 60 Vbeta primers together with 13 Jbeta primers. Clones were read by immunoSEQ multiplex PCR, and TCRdb kept only the in-frame ones, dropping some. Of fewer than 250,000 clones in the sample, approximately 86% were seen once. These data are taken from a study of cytomegalovirus exposure and HLA in healthy donors. The wider study: An early data release held around 80 million unique TCRs from HLA-typed donors. Study results and caveats: Among the most significant clusters, several appeared linked to common viral pathogens in a later analysis. The majority of TCR sequences were rare, yet some public TCRs appeared in many donors. More clonal expansion characterized HLA-associated TCR beta chains than equally common others in a later analysis.

This CDR3 spans 16 amino acids. Germline CDR1 GTSNPN, CDR2 SVGIG (reference sequence). V lost 0 bases and J 5 bases, leaving 16 bases between the germline ends. Source material: PBMCs. The clonotype was recovered from a woman aged 18-35 years in good health and CMV-seronegative. The gene calls are TRBV30 and TRBJ2-2; TRBD1 might be the D (6 bases). The CDR3, as DNA: TGTGCCTGGAGTGTGGTGGGACAAAGGCTTACCGGGGAGCTGTTTTTT. Protein sequence: CAWSVVGQRLTGELFF. Full variable domain (missing parts from reference TRBV30 and TRBJ2-2): SQTIHQWPATLVQPVGSPLSLECTVEGTSNPNLYWYRQAAGRGLQLLFYSVGIGQISSEVPQNLSASRPQDRQFILSSKKLLLSDSGFYLCAWSVVGQRLTGELFFGEGSRLTVL.